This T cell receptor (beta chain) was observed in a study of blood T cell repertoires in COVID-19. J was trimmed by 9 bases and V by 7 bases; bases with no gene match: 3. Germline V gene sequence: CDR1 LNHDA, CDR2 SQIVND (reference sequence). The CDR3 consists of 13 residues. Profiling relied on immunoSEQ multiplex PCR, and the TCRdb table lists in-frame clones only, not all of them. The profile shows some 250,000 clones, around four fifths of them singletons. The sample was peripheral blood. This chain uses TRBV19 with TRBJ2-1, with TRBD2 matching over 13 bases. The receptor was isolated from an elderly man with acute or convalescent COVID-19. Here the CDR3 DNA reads TGTGCCAGTACAGGACTAGCGGGAGCTGAGCAGTTCTTC. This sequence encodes CASTGLAGAEQFF. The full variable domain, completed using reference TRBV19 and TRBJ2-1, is DGGITQSPKYLFRKEGQNVTLSCEQNLNHDAMYWYRQDPGQGLRLIYYSQIVNDFQKGDIAEGYSVSREKKESFPLTVTSAQKNPTAFYLCASTGLAGAEQFFGPGTRLTVL.